Below, one T cell receptor beta chain is given with its context. This clone has a handful of counts. Its specific antigen is unknown. Per-nucleotide qualities are absent, and no much larger clonotype sits a single base away. Including cysteine and phenylalanine, the CDR3 has 17 amino acids. Only the CDR3 DNA stays, 51 bases, in frame from base 1. At the junction V is shortened by 0 bases and J by 3 bases; bases outside the gene matches: 6. CDR1 MGHRA and CDR2 YSYEKL were looked up in the germline V gene. The method was the immunoSEQ multiplex PCR assay. The immuneACCESS repertoire file appears here via TCRdb, limited to in-frame rearrangements. These files lack a portion of the clones; in checked studies, under half of the deficit traces to unresolved V genes, and the cause of the others is not known. Across this sample there are about 730,000 clones, with 75% to 90% seen only once. The ten largest clones take up roughly 0.01% of the sample.

The sample originates from a study of shared T cell receptors in the human thymus (dated by TCRdb to the early 2020s). Study-level background: The study examined how self-reactive, shared T-cell receptor alpha chains are generated in the human thymus.

This sample was also put to use in a study of human thymus T cells. Taken from the second paper: Donors were immunologically healthy infants undergoing open corrective cardiac surgery for congenital heart defects in Finland. Thymus tissue was obtained as surgical resects removed during corrective cardiac surgery. Both the thymic and the peripheral blood repertoires appeared to show biased V and J gene segment usage. Highly overlapping thymic TCR repertoires among unrelated individuals were reported in the related research. The study characterized TCR alpha and beta repertoires from fewer than 10 infant thymus samples and a few related peripheral blood samples. Donor ages ranged from roughly 7 to 250 days, and the cohort comprised about six male and two female infants. After being mechanically released from the tissue, thymocytes were kept at -70 degrees C in pellets of about 9-32 million cells. A QIAsymphony instrument was used to extract genomic DNA from frozen cell pellets. Using the immunoSEQ multiplex PCR assay, the TCRB and TCRAD loci were amplified from a standardized quantity of quality-controlled genomic DNA. The V(D)J region was spanned by amplicons of a length sufficient to cover the CDR3 and to identify V and J genes. Amplicon sequencing was performed on an Illumina platform through the commercial immunoSEQ service. Primer bias and sequencing errors were corrected as previously described, and TCRAD and TCRB were defined on the basis of the IMGT database. Analysis of the repertoires was done with immunoSEQ Analyzer 3.0 and VDJTools and included basic statistics, V/J segment usage, diversity estimates, rarefaction and pairwise overlap. To estimate diversity, the Chao1, ChaoE, Efron-Thisted, Shannon and inverse Simpson indices were applied, and diversity was also estimated on datasets down-sampled to the smallest sample. Repertoire overlap used strict matching of CDR3 nucleotide sequence, V gene and J gene, with Jaccard-based multidimensional scaling clustering. On average, roughly 810,000 unique TCRB clonotypes were obtained from thymus samples, compared with 70,000 to 90,000 from blood samples.

This TCR derives from a girl under three years old with a congenital heart defect. Donor details come from another sample of the same person, matched by shared clones. Sequenced sample: thymocytes. The V and J segments used are TRBV4-1 and TRBJ2-1; TRBD2 agrees with 9 junctional bases. DNA sequence: TGCGCCAGCAGCCAAGATAGGGCTAGCGGGAACTACAATGAGCAGTTCTTC. Its translation is CASSQDRASGNYNEQFF.